The 23 T cell receptor beta chains below all came from one sample that was sequenced in a study of CD8 T cells in Susac syndrome (dated by TCRdb to the late 2010s). Receptor amplification or capture employed the immunoSEQ multiplex PCR assay. RNA was extracted with the RNeasy kit and about 0.5 to 1 ug was reverse transcribed using random hexamers. Using fastp trimming at Q25 and MiXCR clonotype assembly, TCRdb reanalyzed the public sequencing data and kept in-frame beta chains. Entries are consolidated by CDR3 protein sequence, retaining the most common genes and DNA. Recorded for this sample are 180,000 or so distinct CDR3 sequences; 85% to 95% of them occurred a single time. The ten largest account for approximately 0.094% of the sample. Sequencing was performed on CD4+ T cells from PBMCs. The receptors derive from a human donor in good health.

This chain connects TRBV12-3 or TRBV12-4 to TRBJ2-3, with 11 bases matching TRBD2. V gave up 1 base and J gave up 2 bases; unmatched junction bases: 8. The CDR3 is 18 amino acids. CDR3 DNA sequence: TGTGCCAGCAGTTTAGAATCGGTAGCGGGAGGGAACACAGATACGCAGTATTTT. This gives the protein CASSLESVAGGNTDTQYF.

The V gene is TRBV20-1, the J gene TRBJ2-7; D gene unclear. V lost 3 bases and J 0 bases, leaving 6 bases between the germline ends. The CDR3 is 12 amino acids. Germline values: CDR1 DFQATT, CDR2 SNEGSKA (reference sequence). The CDR3: CSASRRSYEQYV. In nucleotides, the CDR3 is TGCAGTGCTAGCAGGCGCTCCTACGAGCAGTACGTC.

The chain is built from TRBV5-1 and TRBJ2-1; 8 bases line up with TRBD1. Germline CDR1 and CDR2: SGHRS and YFSETQ. The CDR3 runs to 14 residues. The trim removed 3 bases at V and 4 bases at J, leaving 3 bases unmatched. CDR3 in amino acids: CASSSDRGYNEQFF. As DNA, the CDR3 is TGCGCCAGCAGCTCCGACAGGGGATACAATGAGCAGTTCTTC.

Here the CDR3 reads CASSLWGLETQYF. The DNA for the CDR3 is TGTGCCAGCAGCTTGTGGGGGTTAGAGACCCAGTACTTC. The rearrangement joins TRBV5-4 to TRBJ2-5, with D perhaps assigned TRBD1 or TRBD2 (5 bases each). This CDR3 contains 13 residues. Germline V gene data show CDR1 as SGHNT and CDR2 as YYREEE (reference sequence). V was clipped by 1 base and J by 4 bases, with 8 bases between them.

The chain links TRBV12-3 or TRBV12-4 to TRBJ1-3, with no clear D. V was shortened by 3 bases and J by 0 bases, with 6 bases between the two germline ends. The CDR3 loop spans 14 amino acids. The CDR3 DNA sequence: TGTGCCAGCAGTTTCTCGATCTCTGGAAACACCATATATTTT. The encoded protein is CASSFSISGNTIYF.

The chain has TRBV19 and TRBJ1-4; D is uncertain. V gave up 3 bases and J gave up 8 bases, with 13 bases separating them. This CDR3 comprises 14 residues. CDR1 and CDR2 (germline): LNHDA, SQIVND (reference sequence). CDR3 residues: CASSMYGFGEKLFF. The CDR3 DNA sequence: TGTGCCAGTAGTATGTATGGGTTCGGCGAAAAACTGTTTTTT.

This chain uses TRBV5-1 with TRBJ2-3; possible D gene TRBD2, 6 bases. The CDR3 runs to 14 residues. CDR1 SGHRS and CDR2 YFSETQ come from the germline V gene. V was shortened by 5 bases and J by 5 bases, with 15 bases between the two germline ends. CDR3 sequence: CASRSGLAGDTQYF. CDR3 DNA: TGCGCCAGCAGGAGCGGGCTCGCGGGAGATACGCAGTATTTT.

The rearrangement links TRBV30 to TRBJ2-1; D possibly uses TRBD1 or TRBD2 (6 bases each). Looked up from germline, CDR1 is GTSNPN and CDR2 is SVGIG (reference sequence). The CDR3 extends over 12 amino acids. Trimming removed 1 base from V and 8 bases from J, with 9 bases in between. The CDR3, as DNA: TGTGCCTGGAGTGCAAGGGGGGATGAGCAGTTCTTC. This codes for CAWSARGDEQFF.

The chain links TRBV12-3 or TRBV12-4 to TRBJ2-5; possibly TRBD1 or TRBD2 for D (5 bases each). CDR3 length: 14 amino acids. V shed 6 bases and J shed 0 bases, with 11 bases lying between them. The CDR3 DNA follows: TGTGCCAGCAGGGGACCCTTGTACCAAGAGACCCAGTACTTC. Its translation is CASRGPLYQETQYF.

The chain carries TRBV28 and TRBJ1-5; maybe TRBD1 (5 bases). The CDR3 runs 12 residues. CDR1 and CDR2 from the germline V gene are MDHEN and SYDVKM. The ends were cut back, 6 bases at V and 4 bases at J, with 7 bases in the middle. The CDR3 loop reads CASRGQNQPQHF. The CDR3 DNA follows: TGTGCCAGCAGGGGGCAGAATCAGCCCCAGCATTTT.

This chain joins TRBV3-1 and TRBJ1-3; no firm D call. V shed 3 bases and J shed 2 bases, with 5 bases lying between them. Germline CDR1 and CDR2: LGHDT and YNNKEL (reference sequence). The CDR3 spans 13 residues. The CDR3 protein is CASSQGAGNTIYF. CDR3 in DNA: TGTGCCAGCAGCCAGGGCGCTGGAAACACCATATATTTT.

The chain joins TRBV15 to TRBJ2-7; the D gene is possibly TRBD1 (7 bases). Germline V gives CDR1 LNHNV, CDR2 YYDKDF (reference sequence). Trimming pared 0 bases from V and 3 bases from J, leaving 12 bases between. CDR3 length equals 15 residues. CDR3 in DNA: TGTGCCACCAGCAGAGATCAGGGGGGTTTCTACGAGCAGTACTTC. It codes for CATSRDQGGFYEQYF.

Here the CDR3 DNA reads TGTGCTAGTGGTTTGGATTTGGGGATCGGGGAGACCCAGTACTTC. Protein: CASGLDLGIGETQYF. V and J are TRBV12-5 and TRBJ2-5; D is undetermined. This CDR3 comprises 15 residues. V was shortened by 1 base and J by 5 bases, with 14 bases between the two germline ends. Germline CDR1 and CDR2: LGHNT and FRNRAP.

The chain is built from TRBV5-4 and TRBJ2-7; 8 bases line up with TRBD1. The CDR3 is 13 residues long. Germline V gene data show CDR1 as SGHNT and CDR2 as YYREEE (reference sequence). V was pared by 7 bases and J by 3 bases, with 6 bases of the junction left unmatched. The CDR3 DNA reads TGTGCCAGCCGCCGGGACAGGTTCTACGAGCAGTACTTC. Residues: CASRRDRFYEQYF.

This clonotype was seen a handful of times. J is TRBJ2-6 and V is TRBV3-1; tentatively, D is TRBD2 (5 bases). This CDR3 comprises 19 residues. The V gene lost 0 bases and the J gene lost 0 bases, with 15 bases spanning the gap. Germline V gene lookup returns CDR1 LGHDT and CDR2 YNNKEL (reference sequence). CDR3 coding DNA: TGTGCCAGCAGCCAAGAGGTTGAGGGTTGGAGCTCTGGGGCCAACGTCCTGACTTTC. This translates into CASSQEVEGWSSGANVLTF.

V usage is TRBV14 and J usage is TRBJ1-3; D call uncertain. Per the germline V gene, CDR1 is SGHDN and CDR2 is FVKESK. The CDR3 sequence is 13 residues long. V lost 1 base, J lost 4 bases, and 5 bases lay in between. CDR3 sequence reads: CASSQVGGNTIYF. CDR3 nucleotide sequence: TGTGCCAGCAGCCAAGTTGGCGGAAACACCATATATTTT. The complete variable domain, with remaining parts taken from reference TRBV14 and TRBJ1-3, reads EAGVTQFPSHSVIEKGQTVTLRCDPISGHDNLYWYRRVMGKEIKFLLHFVKESKQDESGMPNNRFLAERTGGTYSTLKVQPAELEDSGVYFCASSQVGGNTIYFGEGSWLTVV.

This chain links TRBV12-3 or TRBV12-4 with TRBJ1-5, with a weak D call TRBD1 (6 bases). The CDR3 is made up of 15 amino acids. V lost 4 bases, J lost 3 bases, and 13 bases lay in between. In nucleotides, the CDR3 is TGTGCCAGCAGTTATTACGGGGGCAACAATCAGCCCCAGCATTTT. Its protein is CASSYYGGNNQPQHF.

This clonotype was recorded only once. No DNA is shown, since the ends of the CDR3 on it are uncertain; the CDR3 is the one TCRdb lists. The V and J genes are TRBV2 and TRBJ1-2; TRBD1 is taken as the D call from the table, unchecked against the DNA. The CDR3 region is 16 residues in length, termini included. Germline CDR1 and CDR2: SNHLY and FYNNEI. CDR3 protein: CASILGRQGNTYGYTF.

The chain links TRBV5-1 to TRBJ1-5; the D is unclear. This CDR3 has 15 amino acids. Looked up from germline, CDR1 is SGHRS and CDR2 is YFSETQ. V lost 2 bases to trimming and J lost 2 bases, with 11 bases between them. The CDR3 bases are TGCGCCAGCAGCTTTGTGCCGGGAGGCAATCAGCCCCAGCATTTT. It yields the protein CASSFVPGGNQPQHF.

The rearrangement uses TRBV6-2 or TRBV6-3 and TRBJ2-1, with TRBD2 identical over 11 bases. Looked up from germline, CDR1 is MNHEY and CDR2 is SVGEGT. The CDR3 extends over 17 amino acids. With V trimmed by 4 bases and J by 3 bases, 8 bases remained unmatched. The CDR3 is CASSSTTGLAVYNEQFF. The DNA of the CDR3 is TGTGCCAGCAGTTCGACGACGGGACTAGCGGTCTACAATGAGCAGTTCTTC.

The chain is built from TRBV7-2 and TRBJ1-1; no clear D. The germline gives CDR1 SGHTA, CDR2 FQGNSA. The CDR3 has 10 amino acids. V lost 0 bases, J lost 9 bases, and 2 bases lay in between. The CDR3 DNA follows: TGTGCCAGCAGCTTAGCGCAAGCTTTCTTT. This encodes CASSLAQAFF.

The chain employs TRBV15 and TRBJ2-7; 8 bases are a match to TRBD1. The CDR3 has 20 residues. Germline CDR1 reads LNHNV; CDR2 reads YYDKDF (reference sequence). Germline trimming cut 5 bases from V and 1 base from J; bases unmatched to any gene: 22. CDR3 sequence reads: CATSGWKGSPRTGRSYEQYF. The CDR3 nucleotides are TGTGCCACCAGCGGATGGAAGGGATCTCCCCGGACAGGGCGATCCTACGAGCAGTACTTC. The full variable domain, completed using reference TRBV15 and TRBJ2-7, is DAMVIQNPRYQVTQFGKPVTLSCSQTLNHNVMYWYQQKSSQAPKLLFHYYDKDFNNEADTPDNFQSRRPNTSFCFLDIRSPGLGDTAMYLCATSGWKGSPRTGRSYEQYFGPGTRLTVT.

Written as DNA, the CDR3 is TGCAGCGTGGACCTGTACCAAGAGACCCAGTACTTC. Residues: CSVDLYQETQYF. The chain employs TRBV29-1 and TRBJ2-5; no definite D call. The ends were cut back, 6 bases at V and 0 bases at J, with 8 bases in the middle. Germline CDR1 SQVTM, CDR2 ANQGSEA. CDR3 size: 12 residues.